These 16 T cell receptor beta chains were all obtained from the same sample, sequenced in a study of regulatory T cells in long-lasting Graves disease. Time point denoted: newly diagnosed GD, antithyroid drugs for less than 3 months. From PBMCs, RNA was extracted and then used to make the TCR library. Arm-PCR with iRepertoire HTBI primers amplified the CDR3 regions for these TCR beta libraries. MiXCR was run by TCRdb on the multiplex PCR reads, yielding one entry per CDR3 protein. Among 400,000 to 550,000 distinct CDR3 sequences listed, about a sixth were seen once. These data were likewise used in another study, on T cells in Graves' hyperthyroidism and ophthalmopathy.

The starting material was peripheral blood mononuclear cells (PBMCs), obtained at new diagnosis, from a patient treated with antithyroid drugs. The source is a woman aged 25 to 39 with Graves disease.

The V and J genes are TRBV12-3 or TRBV12-4 and TRBJ2-7; the match to TRBD1 covers 7 bases. The CDR3 spans 13 residues. The junction had 4 bases not matched to a gene; V was cut back by 5 bases and J by 3 bases. Here the CDR3 reads CASSLDRYYEQYF. CDR3 sequence (DNA): TGTGCCAGCAGTCTGGACAGGTACTACGAGCAGTACTTC.

The V and J genes are TRBV29-1 and TRBJ2-6; D possibly corresponds to TRBD2 (6 bases). V lost 4 bases, J lost 0 bases, and 13 bases lay in between. CDR1 is SQVTM, CDR2 ANQGSEA, per germline. The CDR3 runs 16 residues. The CDR3 loop is CSVVGGIGSGANVLTF. In DNA, the CDR3 is TGCAGCGTTGTGGGGGGTATAGGCTCTGGGGCCAACGTCCTGACTTTC.

This chain links TRBV19 with TRBJ1-5, with D maybe TRBD1 (5 bases). The CDR3 has 15 amino acids. Germline V gene lookup returns CDR1 LNHDA and CDR2 SQIVND (reference sequence). Trimming took off 7 bases at V and 0 bases at J, with 13 bases between the two ends. DNA of the CDR3: TGTGCCAGTACCGAGCAGGGCTATAGCAATCAGCCCCAGCATTTT. Its translation is CASTEQGYSNQPQHF.

At least ten counts were recorded for this clonotype. The gene calls are TRBV30 and TRBJ2-7; D gene uncertain. The CDR3 runs to 12 residues. Trimming shortened V by 0 bases and J by 5 bases, and 8 bases separated the two germline ends. Germline V lookup: CDR1 GTSNPN, CDR2 SVGIG (reference sequence). The CDR3 DNA reads TGTGCCTGGAGTGTCGGCCCGGACGAGCAGTACTTC. The encoded protein is CAWSVGPDEQYF.

Ten or more counts support this clonotype. This chain uses TRBV2 with TRBJ2-1; D may be TRBD2 (5 bases). The CDR3 consists of 17 residues. Germline V CDR1 and CDR2: SNHLY, FYNNEI. V gave up 8 bases and J gave up 2 bases, with 22 bases separating them. CDR3 nucleotides: TGTGCCAGCGCCCGTAGGGCAGGACTCAATGCCTACAATGAGCAGTTCTTC. This encodes CASARRAGLNAYNEQFF.

The chain recombines TRBV7-2 with TRBJ2-5; TRBD2 might be the D (6 bases). Per the germline V gene, CDR1 is SGHTA and CDR2 is FQGNSA. Trimming removed 6 bases at V and 2 bases at J, with 25 bases between. CDR3 length: 18 amino acids. CDR3 sequence: CASSPGWASGSIQETQYF. CDR3 bases: TGTGCCAGCAGTCCCGGGTGGGCGTCCGGGAGCATACAAGAGACCCAGTACTTC.

This clonotype came up many times. The CDR3 nucleotides read TGTGCCAGCAGCTCCAAACTAGCGGGGACTTCCTACGAGCAGTACTTC. It yields the protein CASSSKLAGTSYEQYF. The J gene is TRBJ2-7, the V gene TRBV13; 10 bases line up with TRBD2. The CDR3 extends over 16 amino acids. Trimming took 4 bases from V and 1 from J; bases not matched to a gene: 7. Germline loops: CDR1 PRHDT, CDR2 FYEKMQ (reference sequence).

Many counts were recorded for this clonotype. The CDR3 spells CASSERSGLWDEQFF. CDR3 sequence (DNA): TGTGCCAGCAGTGAACGTTCAGGGTTGTGGGATGAGCAGTTCTTC. The chain joins TRBV6-1 to TRBJ2-1; perhaps TRBD1 as D (5 bases). CDR1 and CDR2 from the germline V gene are MNHNS and SASEGT. CDR3 size: 15 residues. Trimming took off 2 bases at V and 8 bases at J, with 16 bases between the two ends.

This clonotype was recorded many times. The chain carries TRBV11-2 and TRBJ2-1; D is undetermined. V was pared by 4 bases and J by 0 bases, with 22 bases between. The germline CDR1 and CDR2 sequences are SGHAT and FQNNGV. This CDR3 has 19 amino acids. The CDR3 protein is CASSSLVRSHKSSYNEQFF. DNA of the CDR3: TGTGCCAGCAGCTCCCTAGTACGCAGCCACAAGAGCTCCTACAATGAGCAGTTCTTC.

The chain carries TRBV18 and TRBJ1-1, with TRBD1 as a possible D gene (6 bases). The CDR3 length is 16 residues. Germline V gives CDR1 KGHSH, CDR2 LQKENI. Trimming shortened V by 5 bases and J by 1 base, and 17 bases separated the two germline ends. The CDR3 protein is CASSTGGRGSNTEAFF. CDR3 DNA sequence: TGTGCCAGCTCAACGGGGGGCAGGGGTTCGAACACTGAAGCTTTCTTT.

This clonotype was observed many times. The chain combines TRBV4-1 with TRBJ2-6; D is uncertain. Germline CDR1 MGHRA, CDR2 YSYEKL. The CDR3 runs 15 residues. The germline V and J ends were trimmed by 0 bases and 1 base, with 4 bases remaining between them. CDR3 coding DNA: TGCGCCAGCAGCCAAGAGGGTTCTGGGGCCAACGTCCTGACTTTC. Its protein is CASSQEGSGANVLTF.

This chain connects TRBV5-1 to TRBJ2-1, with 12 nucleotides matching TRBD1. Germline V gene lookup returns CDR1 SGHRS and CDR2 YFSETQ. The CDR3 runs to 17 residues. V gave up 3 bases and J gave up 5 bases; unmatched junction bases: 9. The CDR3 is CASSWLGTGGADNEQFF. DNA for the CDR3: TGCGCCAGCAGCTGGCTTGGGACAGGGGGCGCAGACAATGAGCAGTTCTTC.

This clonotype was detected many times. The genes are TRBV20-1 and TRBJ1-1; 7 bases agree with TRBD1. The germline gives CDR1 DFQATT, CDR2 SNEGSKA (reference sequence). This CDR3 spans 14 amino acids. V shed 3 bases, J shed 1 base, and the junction held 5 bases outside the gene matches. CDR3 nucleotides: TGCAGTGCTAGCAGACAGGGTGGGAACACTGAAGCTTTCTTT. It codes for CSASRQGGNTEAFF.

The chain links TRBV19 to TRBJ1-2, with 7 bases that match TRBD1. The CDR3 is made up of 13 amino acids. V lost 8 bases to trimming and J lost 3 bases; unmatched junction nucleotides: 6. Germline V lookup: CDR1 LNHDA, CDR2 SQIVND (reference sequence). CDR3 sequence: CASRRTGDYGYTF. The CDR3 DNA sequence: TGTGCCAGTCGCCGGACAGGCGACTATGGCTACACCTTC.

The sample holds many counts of this clonotype. For the CDR3, the DNA is TGTGCCTGGAGTGGACAGGGTCCGATTGAAAAACTGTTTTTT. This encodes CAWSGQGPIEKLFF. V is TRBV30 and J is TRBJ1-4; 7 nucleotides agree with TRBD1. Germline-derived CDR1 and CDR2 are GTSNPN and SVGIG (reference sequence). The ends lost 1 base at V and 7 bases at J; junction bases unmatched: 6. The CDR3 extends over 14 amino acids.

This clonotype was recorded at least ten times. The chain employs TRBV28 and TRBJ2-1; 9 nucleotides align to TRBD2. Trimming removed 5 bases from V and 3 bases from J; junction bases left unmatched: 11. The CDR3 has 17 residues. CDR1 and CDR2 from the germline V gene are MDHEN and SYDVKM. CDR3 DNA sequence: TGTGCCAGCAGTGACCCCCTACTAGCGGGTGGCTACAATGAGCAGTTCTTC. Protein: CASSDPLLAGGYNEQFF.